A single T cell receptor beta chain is shown here with its context. Antigen specificity is unknown. TCRdb recomputed calls from the reads with MiXCR, one row per CDR3 protein. The sample carries some 800,000 distinct CDR3 sequences, just under 30% recorded once. This record comes from a study of T cell repertoires in cytomegalovirus infection. Sequenced here: cultured CD8+ T cells from PBMCs, sampled from culture after CMV antigen stimulation. The TCR originated in a human donor in good health (CMV status not recorded). Some clones in this sample may be carry-over from other donors' samples.

CDR3 sequence (DNA): TGTGCCAGCAGCGGACAGGGGAGTTGGGGGGAGCAGTACTTC. This translates into CASSGQGSWGEQYF. This chain uses TRBV12-3 or TRBV12-4 with TRBJ2-7, with 9 bases identical to TRBD1. Trimming cost V 6 bases and J 7 bases; bases outside gene matches: 10. This CDR3 is built from 14 residues.